This is a list of T cell receptor beta chains from one sample in a study of T cell responses to AZD1222 COVID-19 vaccine. Using immunoSEQ multiplex PCR, the repertoire was profiled, and TCRdb retains in-frame clones only, with some absent. Among about 180,000 clones listed, around 90% were seen once. Source: peripheral blood, taken 28 days after the second AZD1222 dose. The source of these receptors is an adult who received the AZD1222 COVID-19 vaccine. The CDR3 runs from the conserved cysteine through the conserved F or W. D genes are given only for firm matches. The size of a clone is reported for some rows only, either as once, few or many, or as a class for expanded clones.

j_call | d_call | v_call | clone_size | cdr3_nt | cdr3_aa
TRBJ1-2 | NA | TRBV4-2 | once | TGTGCCAGCAGCCAAGTGGGACTTATCGGCGAGGGCTACACCTTC | CASSQVGLIGEGYTF
TRBJ2-3 | NA | TRBV7-2 | NA | TGTGCTACCAGGGTAGGGGGAGGGAAGACAGATACGCAGTATTTT | CATRVGGGKTDTQYF
TRBJ2-1 | NA | TRBV7-9 | NA | TGTGCCAGCACCCCCTGGGACAATGAGCAGTTCTTC | CASTPWDNEQFF
TRBJ1-4 | TRBD1 | TRBV9 | NA | TGTGCCAGCAGCGCGGGACAGGGGGCTAATGAAAAACTGTTTTTT | CASSAGQGANEKLFF
TRBJ2-7 | TRBD2 | TRBV27 | NA | TGTGCCAGCAGTTTACTAGGGGGGGGGACTAGCGGGAGTGACCACGAGCAGTACTTC | CASSLLGGGTSGSDHEQYF
TRBJ2-7 | NA | TRBV2 | NA | TGTGCCAGCAGTATAGGCCAGACCTACGAGCAGTACTTC | CASSIGQTYEQYF
TRBJ1-2 | NA | TRBV7-9 | NA | TGTGCCAGCAGCTCCACGGACAAACCCGTATCTCCTGGTTTC | CASSSTDKPVSPGF
TRBJ2-7 | TRBD1 | TRBV4-3 | NA | TGCGCCAGCAGCAACGCTATGCAGGGGGCCCACGAGCAGTACTTC | CASSNAMQGAHEQYF
TRBJ1-4 | NA | TRBV30 | NA | TGTGCCTGGAGATGGACAGCAAATGAAAAACTGTTTTTT | CAWRWTANEKLFF
TRBJ1-5 | TRBD1 | TRBV19 | NA | TGTGCCAGTACCCTGGACAGGGCGACCAATCAGCCCCAGCATTTT | CASTLDRATNQPQHF
TRBJ1-3 | NA | TRBV15 | NA | TGTGCCACCAGCATTTGGTGGGGCATGCGGGTCTACACCATATATTTT | CATSIWWGMRVYTIYF
TRBJ2-7 | NA | TRBV7-9 | NA | TGTGCCAGCAGCTCCTCCACCGGGACACCAACGTACTTC | CASSSSTGTPTYF
TRBJ1-3 | NA | TRBV7-9 | NA | TGTGCCAGCAGCCCCATTCAGGGTCACGGAAACACCATATATTTT | CASSPIQGHGNTIYF
TRBJ2-1 | NA | TRBV3-1/TRBV3-2 | NA | TGTGCCAGCAGCCAAGGGGGACTTAGAGGGGATGAGCAGTTCTTC | CASSQGGLRGDEQFF
TRBJ2-7 | NA | TRBV28 | NA | TGTGCCAGCAGTTTTTCCTGGGGTCGCTACGAGCAGTACTTC | CASSFSWGRYEQYF
TRBJ2-7 | TRBD2 | TRBV11-2 | NA | TGTGCCAGCAGCCCGATCCATCGGACTAGCGCCTACGAGCAGTACTTC | CASSPIHRTSAYEQYF
TRBJ2-2 | TRBD1 | TRBV10-3 | NA | TGTGCCATCAGTGGGACAGGCTACACCGGGGAGCTGTTTTTT | CAISGTGYTGELFF
TRBJ2-1 | TRBD2 | TRBV3-1/TRBV3-2 | NA | TGTGCCAGCAGAGCCAGCGGGGGATGGTCCTACAATGAGCAGTTCTTC | CASRASGGWSYNEQFF
TRBJ1-5 | NA | TRBV28 | NA | TGTGCCAGCACTGCAGGGTATCAGCCCCAGCATTTT | CASTAGYQPQHF
TRBJ2-2 | TRBD2 | TRBV19 | NA | TGTGCCAGTAGTAGACTAGCGGAGGGCACCGGGGAGCTGTTTTTT | CASSRLAEGTGELFF
TRBJ1-6 | NA | TRBV30 | NA | TGTGCCTGGGTTACAGCTTTCGGTGGCTCACCCCTCCACTTT | CAWVTAFGGSPLHF
TRBJ2-2 | NA | TRBV5-5 | NA | TGTGCCAGCAGCTTTCTCTACCCTTCTAACACCGGGGAGCTGTTTTTT | CASSFLYPSNTGELFF
TRBJ2-5 | TRBD2 | TRBV29-1 | NA | TGCAGCGTGGTGGGACTAGCGATTAGGCAGACCCAGTACTTC | CSVVGLAIRQTQYF
TRBJ2-5 | TRBD2 | TRBV2 | once | TGTGCCAGCAGTGAATTGGGGGGGGAACAAGAGACCCAGTACTTC | CASSELGGEQETQYF
TRBJ1-5 | NA | TRBV5-8 | NA | TGTGCCAGCAGCTTGTATCAGGGAACGCAGCCCCAGCATTTT | CASSLYQGTQPQHF
TRBJ1-2 | NA | TRBV9 | NA | TGTGCCAGCAGCGTAGAATCAGGGTACTATGGCTACACCTTC | CASSVESGYYGYTF
TRBJ1-2 | NA | TRBV14 | NA | TGTGCCAGCAGCCAAGACAGGGACCATCCGTATGGCTACACCTTC | CASSQDRDHPYGYTF
TRBJ2-1 | NA | TRBV2 | NA | TGTGCCAGCACACAGGGTTCCGGGGAGTTCTTC | CASTQGSGEFF
TRBJ2-3 | TRBD2 | TRBV6-4 | NA | TGTGCCAGCAGTAGCGGGGGAGGGGGCACAGATACGCAGTATTTT | CASSSGGGGTDTQYF
TRBJ2-7 | TRBD1 | TRBV29-1 | NA | TGCAGCGGTGGACAGGCTCGAGGTTACGAGCAGTACTTC | CSGGQARGYEQYF
TRBJ1-4 | NA | TRBV3-1/TRBV3-2 | NA | TGTGCCAGCAGACATGAAAAACTGTTTTTT | CASRHEKLFF